These 18 T cell receptor beta chains were sequenced from one sample in a study of shared clonotypes between healthy human individuals. Libraries were prepared by immunoSEQ multiplex PCR; TCRdb keeps only in-frame clonotypes and omits some of them. The table lists 2 million to 3 million clones, 90% to 95% of them singletons. Material: naive CD4+ T cells from PBMCs. Sample subset: CD45RA+ positively selected. The receptors shown here come from a man between 18 and 35 years old in good health. Some clones in this sample may be carry-over from other donors' samples.

This clone is a singleton in its sample. This sequence joins TRBV6-5 and TRBJ1-4; D unclear. CDR3 length: 12 amino acids. The germline V gene encodes CDR1 MNHEY and CDR2 SVGAGI. Trimming cost V 6 bases and J 8 bases, with 10 bases left between them. In nucleotides, the CDR3 is TGTGCCAGCAGCTACGCGGGGGAAAAACTGTTTTTT. Amino acid sequence: CASSYAGEKLFF.

This chain joins TRBV14 and TRBJ1-2; D gene ambiguous. V lost 0 bases and J 4 bases, leaving 15 bases between the germline ends. Germline V gene sequence: CDR1 SGHDN, CDR2 FVKESK. This CDR3 is built from 16 residues. The CDR3 spells CASSQDLSGSSYGYTF. In nucleotides, the CDR3 is TGTGCCAGCAGCCAAGATCTAAGTGGTTCGAGCTATGGCTACACCTTC.

This clone was detected a few times. J is TRBJ2-1 and V is TRBV5-4; D is perhaps TRBD1 (6 bases). The CDR3 is 14 residues long. With 3 bases removed from V and 9 bases from J, the gap between germline ends came to 16 bases. Germline CDR1 and CDR2: SGHNT and YYREEE (reference sequence). CDR3 in amino acids: CASSSLIQGREQFF. For the CDR3, the DNA is TGTGCCAGCAGCTCGCTAATACAGGGTCGTGAGCAGTTCTTC. Combining the CDR3 with reference TRBV5-4 and TRBJ2-1 gives the whole variable domain ETGVTQSPTHLIKTRGQQVTLRCSSQSGHNTVSWYQQALGQGPQFIFQYYREEENGRGNFPPRFSGLQFPNYSSELNVNALELDDSALYLCASSSLIQGREQFFGPGTRLTVL.

The rearrangement joins TRBV28 to TRBJ2-7; 9 positions match TRBD1. The CDR3 has 16 residues. Trimming cost V 2 bases and J 5 bases; bases outside gene matches: 10. Germline V gene sequence: CDR1 MDHEN, CDR2 SYDVKM. CDR3 in DNA: TGTGCCAGCAGTTTACGCCCGGGACAGGGATCCCACGAGCAGTACTTC. This gives the protein CASSLRPGQGSHEQYF.

V is TRBV5-1 and J is TRBJ2-3, with 10 bases lining up with TRBD1. The J segment lost 5 bases and the V segment lost 0 bases, leaving 6 bases of the junction unmatched. The germline gives CDR1 SGHRS, CDR2 YFSETQ. The CDR3 totals 16 residues. CDR3 nucleotides: TGCGCCAGCAGCTTGGGCGGGACAGGGGTCGGAGATACGCAGTATTTT. Translation gives CASSLGGTGVGDTQYF.

On this clone itself: Other DNA sequences from this sample encode an identical CDR3 as well. This chain uses TRBV6-5 with TRBJ2-1; D gene unclear. This CDR3 contains 16 residues. V was clipped by 0 bases and J by 0 bases, with 9 bases between them. Germline-derived CDR1 and CDR2 are MNHEY and SVGAGI. The CDR3 DNA follows: TGTGCCAGCAGTTACTCGCTCGCGAGCTCCTACAATGAGCAGTTCTTC. Its translation: CASSYSLASSYNEQFF.

This chain uses TRBV5-5 with TRBJ1-4; TRBD1 matches at 10 bases. The germline CDR1 and CDR2 sequences are SGHKS and YYEKEE (reference sequence). Trimming cost V 4 bases and J 10 bases; bases outside gene matches: 10. This CDR3 spans 15 amino acids. Here the CDR3 reads CASSIDRGQGVKLFF. CDR3 DNA: TGTGCCAGCAGCATCGACAGGGGGCAGGGAGTAAAACTGTTTTTT.

This chain links TRBV4-1 with TRBJ2-1; D is uncertain. The CDR3 is 15 residues long. Deletions cut 10 bases from V and 3 bases from J, with 19 bases between. CDR1 is MGHRA, CDR2 YSYEKL, per germline. The CDR3 DNA reads TGCGCCACCGCCCCTGGGCCAGATTTCTACAATGAGCAGTTCTTC. Amino acids: CATAPGPDFYNEQFF.

This clone came up a few times. The rearrangement joins TRBV29-1 to TRBJ1-1; the D is unclear. This CDR3 has 13 amino acids. Germline-derived CDR1 and CDR2 are SQVTM and ANQGSEA. V was trimmed by 2 bases and J by 1 base, leaving 8 bases between them. The CDR3 DNA follows: TGCAGCGTTGAACGTGGATCGAACACTGAAGCTTTCTTT. Its protein product is CSVERGSNTEAFF.

The chain uses TRBV5-1 and TRBJ2-3, with TRBD1 matching over 9 bases. CDR3 length: 14 amino acids. Germline V gives CDR1 SGHRS, CDR2 YFSETQ. Losses at the gene ends were 6 bases for V and 3 bases for J; bases not matched to a gene: 5. CDR3 sequence reads: CASTLGQGTDTQYF. CDR3 DNA: TGCGCCAGCACCCTGGGACAGGGTACAGATACGCAGTATTTT.

The chain has TRBV5-5 and TRBJ1-2, with a possible D match to TRBD1 (5 bases). Per the germline V gene, CDR1 is SGHKS and CDR2 is YYEKEE (reference sequence). This CDR3 has 13 residues. Deletions cut 4 bases from V and 4 bases from J, with 11 bases between. Written as DNA, the CDR3 is TGTGCCAGCAGCGCGGAGGGGAGCTATGGCTACACCTTC. Amino acid sequence: CASSAEGSYGYTF.

The rearrangement joins TRBV9 to TRBJ2-7; 7 bases are a match to TRBD2. The CDR3 consists of 17 residues. Germline CDR1 reads SGDLS; CDR2 reads YYNGEE. J was trimmed by 3 bases and V by 0 bases; bases with no gene match: 12. CDR3 in DNA: TGTGCCAGCAGCGTAGGTATGAATAGGGGAGGGTACTACGAGCAGTACTTC. Its protein product is CASSVGMNRGGYYEQYF.

The rearrangement uses TRBV25-1 and TRBJ2-1; tentatively, D is TRBD1 (6 bases). V was clipped by 7 bases and J by 0 bases, with 16 bases between them. This CDR3 has 16 residues. Germline CDR1 MGHDK, CDR2 SYGVNS. CDR3 DNA: TGTGCCAGCACTCCCCTTCAGGGGAGCTCCTACAATGAGCAGTTCTTC. It codes for CASTPLQGSSYNEQFF.

The chain couples TRBV19 to TRBJ2-7, with 8 bases that match TRBD1. J was trimmed by 3 bases and V by 7 bases; bases with no gene match: 2. This CDR3 region has 12 residues. The germline gives CDR1 LNHDA, CDR2 SQIVND (reference sequence). The CDR3 nucleotides are TGTGCCAGTATGGACAGGGACTACGAGCAGTACTTC. This codes for CASMDRDYEQYF.

This rearrangement joins TRBV4-2 to TRBJ2-7, with TRBD1 matching 10 bases. Germline CDR1 and CDR2: LGHNA and YNFKEQ. After removal of 2 bases from V and 5 bases from J, the junction contained 6 bases not matched to a gene. The CDR3 length is 15 residues. CDR3 in DNA: TGTGCCAGCAGCCAATTGCGGGACAGGGGTCACGAGCAGTACTTC. This sequence encodes CASSQLRDRGHEQYF.

The chain employs TRBV19 and TRBJ1-4; 9 nucleotides agree with TRBD1. The CDR3 runs to 15 residues. V was pared by 5 bases and J by 5 bases, with 6 bases of the junction left unmatched. Germline lookup yields CDR1 LNHDA and CDR2 SQIVND (reference sequence). In nucleotides, the CDR3 is TGTGCCAGTAGTTCAGGAGACAGGGGGAATGAAAAACTGTTTTTT. The encoded protein is CASSSGDRGNEKLFF.

This clone came up a few times. The V call is TRBV5-1, the J call TRBJ2-1; D possibly corresponds to TRBD1 (5 bases). V was pared by 3 bases and J by 1 base, with 14 bases between. Germline V gene lookup returns CDR1 SGHRS and CDR2 YFSETQ. This CDR3 has 16 amino acids. The CDR3 spells CASSSDFAGSYNEQFF. Here the CDR3 DNA reads TGCGCCAGCAGCTCAGACTTCGCAGGGTCCTACAATGAGCAGTTCTTC.

The chain combines TRBV7-8 with TRBJ1-1; 9 nucleotides match TRBD1. The V and J ends lost 2 bases and 8 bases, in that order; junction bases with no gene match: 6. The V gene's germline CDR1 is SGHVS and CDR2 FQNEAQ. The CDR3 has 14 amino acids. CDR3 in amino acids: CASSLNLGQGEAFF. DNA for the CDR3: TGTGCCAGCAGCTTAAATCTGGGACAGGGCGAAGCTTTCTTT.